This paragraph reports one T cell receptor (beta chain). This entry comes from a study of CD8+ T cells in alopecia areata. Germline loops: CDR1 SQVTM, CDR2 ANQGSEA. The CDR3 has 14 amino acids. V gave up 4 bases and J gave up 0 bases, with 12 bases separating them. The treatment is: oral pan-JAK inhibitor, 5-10 mg twice daily. Reverse transcribed after extraction, RNA yielded cDNA as the sequencing template. Only in-frame clones appear in the TCRdb table, and some are missing; sequencing was by immunoSEQ multiplex PCR. The repertoire holds 150,000 to 200,000 clones, 60% seen once, with over 1% in the top ten.

The receptor comes from a human donor with alopecia areata. Specimen: CD4+ T cells sorted from blood, collected at week 24, from a patient treated with tofacitinib. The gene calls are TRBV29-1 and TRBJ1-1; D not certain. CDR3: CSVARTSVNTEAFF. In DNA form, the CDR3 reads TGCAGCGTTGCCCGAACCTCCGTGAACACTGAAGCTTTCTTT.